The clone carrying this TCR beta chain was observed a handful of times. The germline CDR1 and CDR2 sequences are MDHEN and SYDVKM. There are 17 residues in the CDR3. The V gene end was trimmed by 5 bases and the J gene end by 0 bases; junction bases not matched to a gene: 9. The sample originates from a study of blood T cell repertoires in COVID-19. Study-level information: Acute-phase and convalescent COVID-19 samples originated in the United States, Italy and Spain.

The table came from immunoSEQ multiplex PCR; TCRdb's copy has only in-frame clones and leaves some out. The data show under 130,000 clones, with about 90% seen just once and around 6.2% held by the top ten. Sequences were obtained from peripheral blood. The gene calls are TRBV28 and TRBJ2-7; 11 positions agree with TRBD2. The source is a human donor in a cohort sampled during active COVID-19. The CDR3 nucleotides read TGTGCCAGCAGTCCGTTAACCGGGACTAGCGGCTCCTACGAGCAGTACTTC. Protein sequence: CASSPLTGTSGSYEQYF.